Listed here is a single TCR beta chain. Unique molecular identifiers were used to barcode this TCRbeta library. TCRdb fed the PCR reads into MiXCR, producing one record per CDR3 protein. Here the sample spans about 500,000 distinct CDR3 sequences, over 25% being singletons. This sample stems from a study of T-cell reconstitution after alpha-beta-depleted transplantation in children. The germline CDR1 and CDR2 sequences are MGHDK and SYGVNS. CDR3 length equals 14 residues. V lost 1 base and J 8 bases, leaving 12 bases between the germline ends. The sequencing here drew on PBMCs from the stem cell graft donor, taken from the stem cell graft. The sequence came from a human donor who donated a stem cell graft to a child with aplastic anemia. This rearrangement joins TRBV25-1 to TRBJ2-1; TRBD1 is a possible D gene (6 bases). The chain's CDR3 is CASSEWAGEHEQFF. Written as DNA, the CDR3 is TGTGCCAGCAGTGAATGGGCAGGGGAGCATGAGCAGTTCTTC.